This TCR beta chain was identified in a study of cytomegalovirus exposure and HLA in healthy donors. V lost 2 bases and J 2 bases, leaving 8 bases between the germline ends. Germline CDR1 is SGHTA and CDR2 is FQGTGA. CDR3 length: 14 residues. PCR used 60 Vbeta primers and 13 Jbeta primers. Clones were read by immunoSEQ multiplex PCR, and TCRdb kept only the in-frame ones, dropping some. The repertoire holds approximately 89,000 clones, 85% seen once, with 7.4% in the top ten. The TCR originated in a man aged 35-49 years in good health and CMV-seropositive. This chain uses TRBV7-3 with TRBJ2-3, with TRBD2 as a possible D gene (7 bases). The sequenced sample was PBMCs. The CDR3 sequence is CASSLGGATDTQYF. CDR3 sequence (DNA): TGTGCCAGCAGCTTAGGGGGGGCCACAGATACGCAGTATTTT.